This T cell receptor (beta chain) was captured by sequencing in a study of blood T cell repertoires in COVID-19. In the study overall: From the United States, Italy and Spain came samples of acute and convalescent COVID-19. T cells, B-cell-depleted T cells, or PBMCs provided the cDNA or gDNA that served as material.

There are 13 residues in the CDR3. Germline assignment: CDR1 SGHTS and CDR2 YDEGEE. The V end lost 0 bases, the J end lost 1 base, and 5 bases lay between the germline ends. Per the authors' pipeline: Reference gene primers were amplified, and this amplification served to estimate nucleated cell counts. Sequencing used immunoSEQ multiplex PCR; TCRdb keeps in-frame clones, though not all of them. The DNA gave D and trimming, while V, J and clone size come from that table. The sample holds around 200,000 clones; around 90% are singletons and the top ten take approximately 12%. This clone was counted a few times.

The clonotype was recovered from a young woman who had recovered from COVID-19. The rearrangement links TRBV5-8 to TRBJ2-7; no clear D gene. The sample taken for sequencing was peripheral blood. The CDR3 DNA sequence: TGTGCCAGCAGCTTGGACAGATCCTACGAGCAGTACTTC. This codes for CASSLDRSYEQYF.